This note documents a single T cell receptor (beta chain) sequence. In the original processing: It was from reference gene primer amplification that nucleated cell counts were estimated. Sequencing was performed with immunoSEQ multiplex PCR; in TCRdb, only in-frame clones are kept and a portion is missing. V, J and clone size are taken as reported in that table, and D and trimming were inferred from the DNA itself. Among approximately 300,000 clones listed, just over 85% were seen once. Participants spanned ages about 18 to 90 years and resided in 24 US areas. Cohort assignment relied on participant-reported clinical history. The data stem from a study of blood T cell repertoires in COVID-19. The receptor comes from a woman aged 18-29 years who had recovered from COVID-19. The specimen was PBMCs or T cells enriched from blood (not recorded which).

In nucleotides, the CDR3 is TGTGCCAGCAGTCACCGGGACAGGTCCCCACTAGCTTTCTTT. As protein: CASSHRDRSPLAFF. This rearrangement joins TRBV5-4 to TRBJ1-1, with 8 bases that match TRBD1. CDR3 length: 14 amino acids. V shed 5 bases and J 10 bases; nucleotides not matched to a gene: 13. Germline assignment: CDR1 SGHNT and CDR2 YYREEE (reference sequence).